A single sample gave rise to the 11 T cell receptor beta chains below, sequenced in a study of cytomegalovirus exposure and HLA in healthy donors. The primer mix had 60 Vbeta and 13 Jbeta primers. Method: immunoSEQ multiplex PCR; TCRdb's copy keeps in-frame clones and lacks some. The repertoire holds 150,000 to 160,000 clones, about 85% seen once, with 2% to 2.5% in the top ten. Sequencing used PBMCs. The receptors shown here come from a young woman in good health and CMV-seronegative.

The V and J genes are TRBV7-3 and TRBJ2-6; the match to TRBD2 covers 7 bases. The trim removed 0 bases at V and 2 bases at J, leaving 4 bases unmatched. CDR3 size: 17 residues. The germline CDR1 and CDR2 sequences are SGHTA and FQGTGA. The CDR3 DNA reads TGTGCCAGCAGCTTAACGGGGAGGGTGGCTGGGGCCAACGTCCTGACTTTC. The encoded protein is CASSLTGRVAGANVLTF.

The chain employs TRBV5-4 and TRBJ2-1, with TRBD2 as a possible D gene (6 bases). With 0 bases removed from V and 4 bases from J, the gap between germline ends came to 11 bases. This CDR3 comprises 15 residues. CDR1 and CDR2 from the germline V gene are SGHNT and YYREEE (reference sequence). CDR3 nucleotide sequence: TGTGCCAGCAGCTTGGGCTCGGGAGAGTACAATGAGCAGTTCTTC. Residues: CASSLGSGEYNEQFF.

The chain joins TRBV2 to TRBJ2-1; no clear D. V dropped 8 bases and J dropped 5 bases, with 7 bases sitting between them. The germline V gene has CDR1 SNHLY and CDR2 FYNNEI. This CDR3 contains 11 residues. CDR3 sequence (DNA): TGTGCCAGCGGCCGGGACAATGAGCAGTTCTTC. It translates to CASGRDNEQFF.

The gene calls are TRBV28 and TRBJ2-7; D ambiguous. Germline V CDR1 and CDR2: MDHEN, SYDVKM. V was trimmed by 3 bases and J by 2 bases, leaving 8 bases between them. The CDR3 length is 13 residues. The DNA of the CDR3 is TGTGCCAGCAGTTTGGGCAGTACCTACGAGCAGTACTTC. Translated: CASSLGSTYEQYF.

The chain has TRBV9 and TRBJ2-1; D gene uncertain. CDR1 and CDR2 from the germline V gene are SGDLS and YYNGEE. V lost 0 bases and J lost 6, with 13 bases in between. The CDR3 extends over 15 amino acids. The CDR3 DNA sequence: TGTGCCAGCAGCGTAGGAGGTAGTTCCCTCAATGAGCAGTTCTTC. This encodes CASSVGGSSLNEQFF.

The chain has TRBV5-1 and TRBJ1-2; 10 bases are a match to TRBD1. The CDR3 is 13 residues long. From germline, CDR1 is SGHRS and CDR2 YFSETQ. V gave up 8 bases and J gave up 4 bases; unmatched junction bases: 5. This chain's CDR3 is CASTTGGVYGYTF. CDR3 bases: TGCGCCAGTACGACAGGGGGCGTCTATGGCTACACCTTC.

The V gene is TRBV2, the J gene TRBJ2-2; 9 nucleotides match TRBD1. The germline gives CDR1 SNHLY, CDR2 FYNNEI. The CDR3 loop spans 14 amino acids. J lost 4 bases, V lost 10 bases, and 7 bases had no gene match. CDR3 DNA sequence: TGTGCCATAAGGGACAGGGTATCCACCGGGGAGCTGTTTTTT. Translating gives CAIRDRVSTGELFF.

This sequence joins TRBV7-9 and TRBJ2-7; the D gene is possibly TRBD1 (7 bases). This CDR3 spans 12 amino acids. CDR1 is SEHNR, CDR2 FQNEAQ, per germline (reference sequence). CDR3 nucleotide sequence: TGTGTCGCGGGGACAGACTCCTGGGAGCAGTACTTC. This encodes CVAGTDSWEQYF.

This clone came up once. The chain couples TRBV12-1 to TRBJ2-7; TRBD2 was called by the table and not checked on the DNA. TRBV12-1 is a pseudogene locus. The length of the CDR3 is 14 residues. The chain's CDR3 is CASSHRPGKYEQYF. In DNA form, the CDR3 reads TGTGCCAGCAGCCACCGTCCCGGGAAGTACGAGCAGTACTTC.

This chain joins TRBV4-1 and TRBJ2-1; the D gene is possibly TRBD1 (6 bases). This CDR3 is 14 amino acids long. V was shortened by 1 base and J by 7 bases, with 11 bases between the two germline ends. Germline loops: CDR1 MGHRA, CDR2 YSYEKL. The CDR3 loop is CASSQVNRENEQFF. CDR3 coding DNA: TGCGCCAGCAGCCAAGTTAACAGGGAGAATGAGCAGTTCTTC.

The chain is built from TRBV27 and TRBJ2-3; D is unclear. Germline CDR1 is MNHEY and CDR2 is SMNVEV (reference sequence). The CDR3 extends over 13 amino acids. V gave up 3 bases and J gave up 0 bases, with 4 bases separating them. This CDR3 is CASSLGSTDTQYF. In DNA, the CDR3 is TGTGCCAGCAGTTTGGGCAGCACAGATACGCAGTATTTT.